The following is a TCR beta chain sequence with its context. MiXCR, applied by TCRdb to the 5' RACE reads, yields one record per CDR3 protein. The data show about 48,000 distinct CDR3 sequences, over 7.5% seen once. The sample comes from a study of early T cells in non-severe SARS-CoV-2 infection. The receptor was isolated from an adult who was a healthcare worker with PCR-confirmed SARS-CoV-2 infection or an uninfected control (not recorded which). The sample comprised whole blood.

The CDR3 DNA reads as TGTGCCAGCAGTTATCCTCCACAGGGGATAGCCTACGAGCAGTACTTC. This codes for CASSYPPQGIAYEQYF. J is TRBJ2-7 and V is TRBV28; 7 bases match TRBD1. CDR3 size: 16 residues. Germline V CDR1 and CDR2: MDHEN, SYDVKM. V lost 4 bases, J lost 2 bases, and 11 bases stayed unmatched.